The clone carrying this TCR beta chain has more than one count but fewer than ten. The data were obtained in a study of CD8+CD57+ T cells in acquired aplastic anemia. CD8+CD57+ cell expansion had been shown by flow cytometry in patients chosen for sequencing. Every one of the patients had aplastic anemia (severe, acquired). Patients had received no therapy at the time of blood sampling. Genomic DNA served as template for TCR beta VDJ and CDR3 profiling. Each CDR3 protein is one row after TCRdb ran MiXCR on the reads. The table records 150,000 to 200,000 distinct CDR3 sequences, roughly 43% of them present only once. The receptor was isolated from a human donor with aplastic anemia. Sequencing input: sorted CD4+, CD8+, or CD8+CD57+ T cells (not recorded which) from PBMCs.

The DNA of the CDR3 is TGTGCCAGCAGCTTCTCGCGAGAGAGCTCCTACGAGCAGTACTTC. Its protein product is CASSFSRESSYEQYF. The V gene is TRBV7-2, the J gene TRBJ2-7; D is ambiguous. Per germline, CDR1 SGHTA and CDR2 FQGNSA. CDR3 length: 15 residues. Trimming stripped 3 bases from V and 0 bases from J, with 12 bases between.